Each of the 32 T cell receptor beta chains below was sequenced from the same sample in a study of T cell changes during pregnancy in multiple sclerosis. Generated by immunoSEQ multiplex PCR, the TCRdb table keeps only in-frame clones and is missing some. The table includes tens of thousands of clones, around 92% detected once. The sample in question was CD8+ T cells from peripheral blood mononuclear cells, obtained in the first trimester of pregnancy. These receptors were collected from a female donor with multiple sclerosis, enrolled in a pregnancy study.

The chain has TRBV13 and TRBJ1-4, with D hard to call. CDR3 length equals 12 residues. Germline V gene lookup returns CDR1 PRHDT and CDR2 FYEKMQ (reference sequence). Between the trimmed V and J ends, which lost 0 bases and 12 bases, there was a span of 8 bases. In nucleotides, the CDR3 is TGTGCCAGCAGCTTAGGGCGCCTCGAACTGTTTTTT. It specifies CASSLGRLELFF.

The chain links TRBV30 to TRBJ2-1; tentative D call: TRBD2 (5 bases). The CDR3 runs 14 residues. CDR1 GTSNPN and CDR2 SVGIG come from the germline V gene (reference sequence). The V gene lost 4 bases and the J gene lost 5 bases, with 15 bases spanning the gap. The CDR3 sequence: CAWTPGSSHNEQFF. CDR3 DNA sequence: TGTGCCTGGACCCCGGGGAGCTCACACAATGAGCAGTTCTTC. Full variable domain (missing parts from reference TRBV30 and TRBJ2-1): SQTIHQWPATLVQPVGSPLSLECTVEGTSNPNLYWYRQAAGRGLQLLFYSVGIGQISSEVPQNLSASRPQDRQFILSSKKLLLSDSGFYLCAWTPGSSHNEQFFGPGTRLTVL.

The chain joins TRBV4-1 to TRBJ2-7; unclear D gene. V was clipped by 0 bases and J by 4 bases, with 13 bases between them. From germline, CDR1 is MGHRA and CDR2 YSYEKL. The CDR3 is 15 amino acids. The DNA of the CDR3 is TGCGCCAGCAGCCAAGATCTTTATCTAAAATACGAGCAGTACTTC. Encoded protein: CASSQDLYLKYEQYF.

The table lists this clone with a count of one. This chain joins TRBV20-1 and TRBJ2-5, with 9 bases identical to TRBD2. Looked up from germline, CDR1 is DFQATT and CDR2 is SNEGSKA (reference sequence). This CDR3 region has 11 residues. V lost 4 bases, J lost 11 bases, and 5 bases stayed unmatched. The CDR3 region is CSATLAGLQYF. The CDR3 nucleotides are TGCAGTGCTACACTAGCGGGCTTGCAGTACTTC.

The rearrangement uses TRBV6-5 and TRBJ2-1; possibly TRBD2 for D (7 bases). This CDR3 contains 15 residues. V lost 8 bases, J lost 3 bases, and 17 bases lay in between. Germline CDR1 and CDR2: MNHEY and SVGAGI. CDR3 sequence: CASGRGPSGYNEQFF. Written as DNA, the CDR3 is TGTGCCAGCGGCCGGGGGCCTAGCGGCTACAATGAGCAGTTCTTC.

The chain has TRBV9 and TRBJ2-7, with TRBD1 identical over 7 bases. The CDR3 loop spans 15 amino acids. Per the germline V gene, CDR1 is SGDLS and CDR2 is YYNGEE. With 2 bases clipped from V and 2 bases from J, the junction kept 7 bases outside the gene matches. Here the CDR3 reads CASSVTGTATYEQYF. The CDR3 region has the DNA TGTGCCAGCAGCGTCACCGGGACAGCAACCTACGAGCAGTACTTC.

V usage is TRBV6-4 and J usage is TRBJ1-1, with D maybe TRBD1 (5 bases). V lost 4 bases, J lost 4 bases, and 16 bases lay in between. Germline-derived CDR1 and CDR2 are MRHNA and SNTAGT. CDR3 length: 15 residues. The CDR3 protein is CASSGSAAGSTEAFF. The CDR3 coding sequence is TGTGCCAGCAGTGGGTCGGCGGCAGGGTCCACTGAAGCTTTCTTT.

The CDR3 bases are TGCGCCAGCAGCCAAGTCCGGGGACAGTATTACGAGCAGTACTTC. Translation: CASSQVRGQYYEQYF. The chain is built from TRBV4-3 and TRBJ2-7, with 7 bases identical to TRBD1. CDR3 length equals 15 residues. The V gene's germline CDR1 is LGHNA and CDR2 YSLEER. Trimming removed 1 base from V and 4 bases from J; junction bases left unmatched: 7.

The V and J genes are TRBV4-1 and TRBJ2-2; unclear D gene. With 1 base removed from V and 0 bases from J, the gap between germline ends came to 9 bases. Germline V gene sequence: CDR1 MGHRA, CDR2 YSYEKL. The CDR3 extends over 16 amino acids. CDR3 sequence reads: CASSQAPNSNTGELFF. The CDR3 coding sequence is TGCGCCAGCAGCCAAGCCCCAAACTCGAACACCGGGGAGCTGTTTTTT.

Comments on this clone: This sample includes further DNA sequences coding for the same CDR3. This chain joins TRBV2 and TRBJ1-2, with a tentative D call TRBD1 (6 bases). Germline loops: CDR1 SNHLY, CDR2 FYNNEI. Trimming cost V 1 base and J 5 bases, with 8 bases left between them. This CDR3 is 13 amino acids long. CDR3 protein: CASSEGQGYGYTF. CDR3 bases: TGTGCCAGCAGTGAAGGGCAGGGGTATGGCTACACCTTC.

This rearrangement joins TRBV9 to TRBJ1-4; a possible D gene is TRBD1 (5 bases). V was clipped by 5 bases and J by 12 bases, with 11 bases between them. CDR1 is SGDLS, CDR2 YYNGEE, per germline. CDR3 size: 11 residues. DNA for the CDR3: TGTGCCAGCAGTAGGGGTCGGGAACTGTTTTTT. Residues: CASSRGRELFF.

The chain recombines TRBV7-6 with TRBJ2-7; TRBD2 agrees at 9 bases. Germline V gene lookup returns CDR1 SGHVS and CDR2 FNYEAQ. CDR3 length: 15 amino acids. Unmatched junction bases numbered 9, after V lost 3 bases and J lost 6 bases. The CDR3 sequence is CASSFGTSTSSEQYF. CDR3 bases: TGTGCCAGCAGCTTCGGGACTAGCACATCGTCCGAGCAGTACTTC.

This clone was observed a single time. CDR3 sequence reads: CASSDSWNQGDGYTF. The CDR3 region has the DNA TGTGCCAGCAGTGACTCGTGGAACCAGGGTGATGGCTACACCTTC. The chain couples TRBV6-4 to TRBJ1-2; D might be TRBD1 (5 bases). Per the germline V gene, CDR1 is MRHNA and CDR2 is SNTAGT. Trimming removed 0 bases from V and 6 bases from J, with 14 bases in between. This CDR3 spans 15 amino acids.

V and J are TRBV19 and TRBJ2-2, with 10 bases identical to TRBD2. CDR1 and CDR2 (germline): LNHDA, SQIVND (reference sequence). V shed 1 base, J shed 4 bases, and the junction held 18 bases outside the gene matches. The length of the CDR3 is 21 residues. CDR3 residues: CASSIVVASGSPRRRTGELFF. CDR3 coding DNA: TGTGCCAGTAGTATAGTGGTCGCTAGCGGGAGCCCTAGGAGGCGCACCGGGGAGCTGTTTTTT.

V and J are TRBV7-9 and TRBJ2-7; 9 bases fit TRBD1. Losses at the gene ends were 8 bases for V and 0 bases for J; bases not matched to a gene: 11. The V gene's germline CDR1 is SEHNR and CDR2 FQNEAQ (reference sequence). CDR3 length: 16 residues. The CDR3 region has the DNA TGTGCCAGCTGCGGGGAGGACAGGGGCTCCTCCTACGAGCAGTACTTC. Amino acid sequence: CASCGEDRGSSYEQYF. Using reference TRBV7-9 and TRBJ2-7 for the parts outside the CDR3, the full variable domain is DTGVSQNPRHKITKRGQNVTFRCDPISEHNRLYWYRQTLGQGPEFLTYFQNEAQLEKSRLLSDRFSAERPKGSFSTLEIQRTEQGDSAMYLCASCGEDRGSSYEQYFGPGTRLTVT.

The rearrangement links TRBV25-1 to TRBJ2-5; 8 bases fit TRBD1. Unmatched junction bases numbered 5, after V lost 2 bases and J lost 3 bases. CDR1 MGHDK and CDR2 SYGVNS come from the germline V gene. The CDR3 consists of 15 residues. CDR3 region: CASSEGGTGEETQYF. The CDR3 nucleotides are TGTGCCAGCAGTGAAGGGGGGACAGGAGAAGAGACCCAGTACTTC.

The chain is built from TRBV6-5 and TRBJ1-5; 7 bases are shared with TRBD1. This CDR3 contains 15 residues. Germline assignment: CDR1 MNHEY and CDR2 SVGAGI. The trim removed 7 bases at V and 0 bases at J, leaving 6 bases unmatched. CDR3 nucleotides: TGTGCCAGCAAGCAACAGGGGTATAGCAATCAGCCCCAGCATTTT. Amino acids: CASKQQGYSNQPQHF.

The rearrangement uses TRBV7-9 and TRBJ1-2, with 8 positions matching TRBD1. The germline V gene encodes CDR1 SEHNR and CDR2 FQNEAQ (reference sequence). The CDR3 totals 14 residues. V was pared by 6 bases and J by 6 bases, with 9 bases of the junction left unmatched. CDR3 bases: TGTGCCAGCAGGCACCGGGACAGGAGGGATGGCTACACCTTC. Translated: CASRHRDRRDGYTF.

V usage is TRBV4-3 and J usage is TRBJ1-6, with D possibly being TRBD1 (6 bases). With 1 base removed from V and 6 bases from J, the gap between germline ends came to 16 bases. The CDR3 is 17 amino acids. CDR1 LGHNA and CDR2 YSLEER come from the germline V gene. CDR3 sequence: CASSQGLFDRSNSPLHF. The CDR3 DNA reads as TGCGCCAGCAGCCAAGGGCTTTTTGACAGGAGTAATTCACCCCTCCACTTT.

This clone was detected once. This chain connects TRBV10-2 to TRBJ2-7; TRBD1 is a possible D gene (5 bases). The V end lost 10 bases, the J end lost 3 bases, and 19 bases lay between the germline ends. CDR1 is WSHSY, CDR2 SAAADI, per germline. The CDR3 length is 14 residues. The CDR3 is CATESLTEDYEQYF. The CDR3 DNA sequence: TGCGCCACCGAATCATTGACAGAGGACTACGAGCAGTACTTC.

A single count supports this clone. The chain is built from TRBV2 and TRBJ1-4; D unclear. This CDR3 spans 13 amino acids. Germline V CDR1 and CDR2: SNHLY, FYNNEI. Trimming shortened V by 8 bases and J by 0 bases, and 7 bases separated the two germline ends. CDR3 residues: CASLTPTNEKLFF. The CDR3 DNA is TGTGCCAGCTTGACACCAACTAATGAAAAACTGTTTTTT. Based on the CDR3 plus reference TRBV2 and TRBJ1-4, the full variable domain is EPEVTQTPSHQVTQMGQEVILRCVPISNHLYFYWYRQILGQKVEFLVSFYNNEISEKSEIFDDQFSVERPDGSNFTLKIRSTKLEDSAMYFCASLTPTNEKLFFGSGTQLSVL.

The V gene is TRBV16, the J gene TRBJ1-5; 8 bases agree with TRBD1. The CDR3 is 16 amino acids. V dropped 1 base and J dropped 7; count of bases not matched to a gene: 9. Germline CDR1 KGHSY, CDR2 FQNENV. The CDR3 sequence is CASSQFKQGGGQPQHF. CDR3 nucleotide sequence: TGTGCCAGCAGCCAATTTAAACAGGGGGGCGGGCAGCCCCAGCATTTT.

The V call is TRBV7-9, the J call TRBJ2-1; D remains ambiguous. Germline loops: CDR1 SEHNR, CDR2 FQNEAQ (reference sequence). The germline V and J ends were trimmed by 6 bases and 0 bases, with 18 bases remaining between them. CDR3 size: 17 residues. In DNA form, the CDR3 reads TGTGCCAGCAGTCCGCCCCTGGAGTTGAGCTCCTACAATGAGCAGTTCTTC. Protein product: CASSPPLELSSYNEQFF.

CDR3 sequence (DNA): TGTGCCAGCAGTGAACCGGGACTAGCGGAGACCCAGTACTTC. Its protein is CASSEPGLAETQYF. The V call is TRBV2, the J call TRBJ2-5; 10 bases align to TRBD2. V shed 2 bases, J shed 5 bases, and the junction held 2 bases outside the gene matches. The CDR3 has 14 amino acids. Germline CDR1 reads SNHLY; CDR2 reads FYNNEI.

The V call is TRBV19, the J call TRBJ2-7; TRBD1 agrees at 9 bases. This CDR3 region has 16 residues. J gave up 4 bases and V 10 bases, and 17 bases lay outside the gene matches. Germline V lookup: CDR1 LNHDA, CDR2 SQIVND (reference sequence). The CDR3 here is CATALSLDRGSYEQYF. Written as DNA, the CDR3 is TGTGCCACCGCTCTCTCCCTTGACAGGGGGAGTTACGAGCAGTACTTC. Using reference TRBV19 and TRBJ2-7 for the parts outside the CDR3, the full variable domain is DGGITQSPKYLFRKEGQNVTLSCEQNLNHDAMYWYRQDPGQGLRLIYYSQIVNDFQKGDIAEGYSVSREKKESFPLTVTSAQKNPTAFYLCATALSLDRGSYEQYFGPGTRLTVT.

V usage is TRBV27 and J usage is TRBJ2-7; 9 bases agree with TRBD2. With V trimmed by 5 bases and J by 6 bases, 8 bases remained unmatched. There are 14 residues in the CDR3. Germline-derived CDR1 and CDR2 are MNHEY and SMNVEV (reference sequence). The CDR3 bases are TGTGCCAGCAGTATGACTAGCGGTAGGGCCGAGCAGTACTTC. It translates to CASSMTSGRAEQYF.

The chain carries TRBV6-1 and TRBJ1-5, with 8 bases matching TRBD1. The junction had 1 base not matched to a gene; V was cut back by 4 bases and J by 2 bases. The CDR3 covers 14 residues. Germline values: CDR1 MNHNS, CDR2 SASEGT. The CDR3 region is CASSATGGNQPQHF. For the CDR3, the DNA is TGTGCCAGCAGTGCGACAGGGGGCAATCAGCCCCAGCATTTT.

V usage is TRBV4-1 and J usage is TRBJ2-7, with 8 bases matching TRBD2. Germline V gene lookup returns CDR1 MGHRA and CDR2 YSYEKL. The V and J ends lost 0 bases and 1 base, in that order; junction bases with no gene match: 5. The CDR3 length is 16 residues. In DNA form, the CDR3 reads TGCGCCAGCAGCCAAGAAAGGAGCGGGAGTTCCTACGAGCAGTACTTC. This translates into CASSQERSGSSYEQYF.

The J gene is TRBJ2-7, the V gene TRBV27, with D perhaps matching TRBD2 (5 bases). CDR1 is MNHEY, CDR2 SMNVEV, per germline (reference sequence). CDR3 length equals 13 residues. Trimming cost V 4 bases and J 3 bases, with 10 bases left between them. The CDR3 DNA follows: TGTGCCAGCAGTTCCGGACTCTACTACGAGCAGTACTTC. It codes for CASSSGLYYEQYF.

This clone has just one count. The chain links TRBV4-1 to TRBJ1-5; no reliable D call. Germline V gives CDR1 MGHRA, CDR2 YSYEKL. The CDR3 contains 16 residues. V lost 1 base and J lost 2, with 12 bases in between. The CDR3 DNA reads TGCGCCAGCAGCCAAGCCCCGGGAAATGGCAATCAGCCCCAGCATTTT. It specifies CASSQAPGNGNQPQHF.

The chain links TRBV25-1 to TRBJ1-1, with 7 nucleotides matching TRBD1. The ends lost 3 bases at V and 1 base at J; junction bases unmatched: 2. This CDR3 has 14 amino acids. Germline values: CDR1 MGHDK, CDR2 SYGVNS. The CDR3 spells CASSEDRRNTEAFF. The CDR3 DNA reads as TGTGCCAGCAGTGAGGACAGGAGGAACACTGAAGCTTTCTTT.

The rearrangement links TRBV7-9 to TRBJ2-3, with D maybe TRBD2 (6 bases). Trimming took 5 bases from V and 4 from J, leaving 16 bases between them. The length of the CDR3 is 15 residues. Germline loops: CDR1 SEHNR, CDR2 FQNEAQ (reference sequence). Here the CDR3 reads CASSPRLERADTQYF. In DNA form, the CDR3 reads TGTGCCAGCAGCCCCCGACTAGAACGGGCAGATACGCAGTATTTT.